This T cell receptor beta chain was recorded in a study of cytomegalovirus exposure and HLA in healthy donors. This clone was counted a single time. PCR was performed using 60 Vbeta and 13 Jbeta primers. Measured with immunoSEQ multiplex PCR; TCRdb has only the in-frame clones, and not every one. The data show about 180,000 clones, 77% seen once. The clonotype originates from a woman in her sixties or seventies in good health and CMV-seropositive. Source material: PBMCs.

The CDR3, as DNA: TGTGCCAGCAGCACACAGAGGAACACCGGGGAGCTGTTTTTT. It translates to CASSTQRNTGELFF. The chain combines TRBV7-2 with TRBJ2-2; D remains unclear. The germline gives CDR1 SGHTA, CDR2 FQGNSA. CDR3 length equals 14 residues. V was clipped by 5 bases and J by 1 base, with 8 bases between them.